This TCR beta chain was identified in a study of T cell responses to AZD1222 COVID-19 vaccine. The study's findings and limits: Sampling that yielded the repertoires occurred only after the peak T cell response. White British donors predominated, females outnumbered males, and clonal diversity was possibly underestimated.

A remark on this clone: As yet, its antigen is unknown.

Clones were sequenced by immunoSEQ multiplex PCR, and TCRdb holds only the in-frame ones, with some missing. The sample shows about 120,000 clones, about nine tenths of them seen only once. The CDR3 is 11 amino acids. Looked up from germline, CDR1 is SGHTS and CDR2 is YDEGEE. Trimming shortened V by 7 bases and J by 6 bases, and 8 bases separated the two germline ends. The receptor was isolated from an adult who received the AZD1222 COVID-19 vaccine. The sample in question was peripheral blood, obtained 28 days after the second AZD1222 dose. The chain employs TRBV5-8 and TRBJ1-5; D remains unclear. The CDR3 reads CASSSIQPQHF. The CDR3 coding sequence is TGTGCCAGCTCCTCAATTCAGCCCCAGCATTTT.